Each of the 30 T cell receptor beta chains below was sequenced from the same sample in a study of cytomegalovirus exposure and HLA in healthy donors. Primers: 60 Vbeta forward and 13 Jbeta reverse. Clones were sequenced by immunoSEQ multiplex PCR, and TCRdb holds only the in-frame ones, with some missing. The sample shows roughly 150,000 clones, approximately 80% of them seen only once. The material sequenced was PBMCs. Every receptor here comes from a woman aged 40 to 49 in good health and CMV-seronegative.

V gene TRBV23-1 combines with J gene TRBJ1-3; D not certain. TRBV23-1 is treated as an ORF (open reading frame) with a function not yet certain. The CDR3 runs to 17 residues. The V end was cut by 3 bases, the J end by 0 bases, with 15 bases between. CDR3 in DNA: TGCGCCAGCAGTCACGACCTTCGAGGGTCCTCTGGAAACACCATATATTTT. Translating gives CASSHDLRGSSGNTIYF.

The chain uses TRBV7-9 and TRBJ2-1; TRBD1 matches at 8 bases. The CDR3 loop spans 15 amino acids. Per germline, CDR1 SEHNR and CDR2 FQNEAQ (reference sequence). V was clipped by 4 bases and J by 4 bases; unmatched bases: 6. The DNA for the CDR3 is TGTGCCAGCAGCTCGGACAGGGCTGTTTACAATGAGCAGTTCTTC. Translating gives CASSSDRAVYNEQFF.

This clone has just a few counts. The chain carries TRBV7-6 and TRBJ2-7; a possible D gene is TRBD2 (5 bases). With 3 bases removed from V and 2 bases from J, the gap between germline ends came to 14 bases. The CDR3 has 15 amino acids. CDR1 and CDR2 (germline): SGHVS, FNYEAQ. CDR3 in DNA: TGTGCCAGCAGCTTCGGGGTAGCGAAAACCTACGAGCAGTACTTC. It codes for CASSFGVAKTYEQYF.

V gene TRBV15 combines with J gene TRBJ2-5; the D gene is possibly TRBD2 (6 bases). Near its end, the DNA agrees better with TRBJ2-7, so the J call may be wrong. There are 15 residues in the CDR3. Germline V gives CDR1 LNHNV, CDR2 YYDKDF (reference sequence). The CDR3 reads CATSRDRLGGDEQYF. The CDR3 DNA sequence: TGTGCCACCAGCAGAGACCGCCTGGGAGGAGACGAGCAGTACTTC.

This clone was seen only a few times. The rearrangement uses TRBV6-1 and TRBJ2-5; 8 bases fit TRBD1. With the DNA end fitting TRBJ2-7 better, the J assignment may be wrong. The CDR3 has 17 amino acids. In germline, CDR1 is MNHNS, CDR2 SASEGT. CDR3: CASSEVWTGISPYEQYF. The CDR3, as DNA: TGTGCCAGCAGTGAAGTTTGGACAGGGATCTCCCCCTACGAGCAGTACTTC.

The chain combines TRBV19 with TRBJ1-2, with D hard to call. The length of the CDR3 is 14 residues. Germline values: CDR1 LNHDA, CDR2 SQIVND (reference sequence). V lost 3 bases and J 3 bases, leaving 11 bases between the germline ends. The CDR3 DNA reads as TGTGCCAGTAGTATCGGAGGGATTGACTATGGCTACACCTTC. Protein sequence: CASSIGGIDYGYTF.

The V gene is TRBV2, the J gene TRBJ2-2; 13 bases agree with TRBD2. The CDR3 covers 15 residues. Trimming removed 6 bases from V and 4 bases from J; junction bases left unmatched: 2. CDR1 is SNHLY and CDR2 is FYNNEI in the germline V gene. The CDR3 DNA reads TGTGCCAGCAGCCGGACTAGCGGGGGCACCGGGGAGCTGTTTTTT. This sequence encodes CASSRTSGGTGELFF.

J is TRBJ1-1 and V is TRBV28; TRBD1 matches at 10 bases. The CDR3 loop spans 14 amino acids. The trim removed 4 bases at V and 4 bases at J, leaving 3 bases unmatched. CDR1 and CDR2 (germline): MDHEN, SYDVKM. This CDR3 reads CASSWTGGVTEAFF. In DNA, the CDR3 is TGTGCCAGCAGTTGGACAGGGGGGGTCACTGAAGCTTTCTTT.

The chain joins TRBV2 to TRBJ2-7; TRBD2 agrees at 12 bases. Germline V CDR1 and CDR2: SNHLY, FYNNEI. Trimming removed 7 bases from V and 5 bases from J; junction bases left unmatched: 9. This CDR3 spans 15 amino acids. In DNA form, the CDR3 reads TGTGCCAGCACGTGGTCTAGCGGGAGGGGCCACGAGCAGTACTTC. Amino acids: CASTWSSGRGHEQYF.

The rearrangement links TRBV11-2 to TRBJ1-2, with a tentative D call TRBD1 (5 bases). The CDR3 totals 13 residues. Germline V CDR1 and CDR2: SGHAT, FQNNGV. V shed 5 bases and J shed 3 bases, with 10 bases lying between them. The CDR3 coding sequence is TGTGCCAGCAGCCCAGGGCCCGACTATGGCTACACCTTC. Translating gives CASSPGPDYGYTF.

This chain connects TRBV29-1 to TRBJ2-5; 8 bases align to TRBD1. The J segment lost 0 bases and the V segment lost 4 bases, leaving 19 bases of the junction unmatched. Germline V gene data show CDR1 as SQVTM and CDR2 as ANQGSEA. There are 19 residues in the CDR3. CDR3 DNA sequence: TGCAGCGTTGGAAGGCCTCTCCAGGGGGCGCAAATGGACCAAGAGACCCAGTACTTC. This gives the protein CSVGRPLQGAQMDQETQYF.

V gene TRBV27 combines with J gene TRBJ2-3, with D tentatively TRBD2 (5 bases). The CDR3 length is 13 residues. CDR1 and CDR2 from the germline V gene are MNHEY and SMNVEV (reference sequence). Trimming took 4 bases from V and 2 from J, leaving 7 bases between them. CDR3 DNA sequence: TGTGCCAGCAGTTACGGGATCACAGATACGCAGTATTTT. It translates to CASSYGITDTQYF.

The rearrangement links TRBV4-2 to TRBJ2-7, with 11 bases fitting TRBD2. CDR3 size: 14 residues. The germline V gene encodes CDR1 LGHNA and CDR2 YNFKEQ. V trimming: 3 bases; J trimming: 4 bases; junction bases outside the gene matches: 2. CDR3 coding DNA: TGTGCCAGCAGCCAGGGACTAGCGGAATACGAGCAGTACTTC. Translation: CASSQGLAEYEQYF.

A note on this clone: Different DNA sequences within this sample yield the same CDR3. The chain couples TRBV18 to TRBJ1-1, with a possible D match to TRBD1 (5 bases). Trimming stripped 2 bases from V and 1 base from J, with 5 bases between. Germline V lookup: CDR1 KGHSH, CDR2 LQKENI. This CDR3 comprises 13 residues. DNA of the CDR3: TGTGCCAGCTCACCAACAGGGAACACTGAAGCTTTCTTT. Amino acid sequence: CASSPTGNTEAFF.

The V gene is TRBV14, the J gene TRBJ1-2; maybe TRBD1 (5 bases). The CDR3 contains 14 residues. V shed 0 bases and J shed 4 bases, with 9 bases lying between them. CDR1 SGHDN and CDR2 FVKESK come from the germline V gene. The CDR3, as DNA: TGTGCCAGCAGCCAAGAAGGGGCCCGCTATGGCTACACCTTC. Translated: CASSQEGARYGYTF.

The DNA for the CDR3 is TGTGCCAGCTCAGCTCAGGGGTTACGCACAGATACGCAGTATTTT. Its protein is CASSAQGLRTDTQYF. The chain joins TRBV18 to TRBJ2-3; a weak D match, TRBD1 (6 bases). V was trimmed by 5 bases and J by 1 base, leaving 13 bases between them. CDR3 length: 15 amino acids. CDR1 is KGHSH and CDR2 is LQKENI in the germline V gene. Full variable domain (outside the CDR3, taken from reference TRBV18 and TRBJ2-3): NAGVMQNPRHLVRRRGQEARLRCSPMKGHSHVYWYRQLPEEGLKFMVYLQKENIIDESGMPKERFSAEFPKEGPSILRIQQVVRGDSAAYFCASSAQGLRTDTQYFGPGTRLTVL.

CDR3 DNA: TGTGCCAGCAGCCACAGGACGTGGGTCGACGAGCAGTACTTC. This codes for CASSHRTWVDEQYF. The chain couples TRBV2 to TRBJ2-7; tentatively, D is TRBD1 (5 bases). Looked up from germline, CDR1 is SNHLY and CDR2 is FYNNEI. The V and J ends lost 6 bases and 5 bases respectively, with 17 bases between them. The CDR3 is 14 amino acids. Combining the CDR3 with reference TRBV2 and TRBJ2-7 gives the whole variable domain EPEVTQTPSHQVTQMGQEVILRCVPISNHLYFYWYRQILGQKVEFLVSFYNNEISEKSEIFDDQFSVERPDGSNFTLKIRSTKLEDSAMYFCASSHRTWVDEQYFGPGTRLTVT.

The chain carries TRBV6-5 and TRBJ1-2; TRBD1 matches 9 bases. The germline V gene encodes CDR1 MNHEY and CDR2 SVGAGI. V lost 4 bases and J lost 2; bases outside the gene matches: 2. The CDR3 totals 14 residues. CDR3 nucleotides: TGTGCCAGCAGTTGGGGACAGGGAAACTATGGCTACACCTTC. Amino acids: CASSWGQGNYGYTF.

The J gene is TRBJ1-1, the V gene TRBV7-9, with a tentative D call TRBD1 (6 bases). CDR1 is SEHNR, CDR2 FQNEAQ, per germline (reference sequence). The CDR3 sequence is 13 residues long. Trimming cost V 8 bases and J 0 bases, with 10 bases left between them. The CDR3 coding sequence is TGTGCCAGCGGCAGGGGATTGAACACTGAAGCTTTCTTT. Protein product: CASGRGLNTEAFF.

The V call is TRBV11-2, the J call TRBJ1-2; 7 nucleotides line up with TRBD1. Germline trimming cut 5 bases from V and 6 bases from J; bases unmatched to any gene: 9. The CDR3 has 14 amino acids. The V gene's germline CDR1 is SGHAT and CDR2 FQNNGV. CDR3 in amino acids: CASSRGPGGHGYTF. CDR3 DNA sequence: TGTGCCAGCAGCAGGGGGCCAGGGGGGCATGGCTACACCTTC. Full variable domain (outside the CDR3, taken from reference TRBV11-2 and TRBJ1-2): EAGVAQSPRYKIIEKRQSVAFWCNPISGHATLYWYQQILGQGPKLLIQFQNNGVVDDSQLPKDRFSAERLKGVDSTLKIQPAKLEDSAVYLCASSRGPGGHGYTFGSGTRLTVV.

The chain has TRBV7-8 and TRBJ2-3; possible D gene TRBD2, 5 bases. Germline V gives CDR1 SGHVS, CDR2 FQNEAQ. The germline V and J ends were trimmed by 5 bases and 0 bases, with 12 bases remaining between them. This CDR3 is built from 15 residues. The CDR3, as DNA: TGTGCCAGCAGCCGTACTAGGGCTAGCACAGATACGCAGTATTTT. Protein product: CASSRTRASTDTQYF.

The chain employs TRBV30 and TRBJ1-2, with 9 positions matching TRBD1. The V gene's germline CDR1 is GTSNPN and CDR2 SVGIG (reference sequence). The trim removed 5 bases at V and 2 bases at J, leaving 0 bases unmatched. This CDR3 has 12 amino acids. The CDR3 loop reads CAWDRGNYGYTF. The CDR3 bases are TGTGCCTGGGACAGGGGGAACTATGGCTACACCTTC.

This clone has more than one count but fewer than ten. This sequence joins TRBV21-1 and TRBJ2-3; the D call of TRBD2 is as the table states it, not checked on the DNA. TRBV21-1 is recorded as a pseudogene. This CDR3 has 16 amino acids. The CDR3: CARTTGTSGRTDTQYF. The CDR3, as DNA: TGTGCCAGGACTACCGGGACTAGCGGCCGCACAGATACGCAGTATTTT.

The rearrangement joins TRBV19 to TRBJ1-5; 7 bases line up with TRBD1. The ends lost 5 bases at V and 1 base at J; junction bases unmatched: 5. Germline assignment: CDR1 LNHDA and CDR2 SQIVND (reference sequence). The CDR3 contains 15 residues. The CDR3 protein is CASSAGTASNQPQHF. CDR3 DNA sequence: TGTGCCAGTAGTGCAGGGACAGCCAGCAATCAGCCCCAGCATTTT.

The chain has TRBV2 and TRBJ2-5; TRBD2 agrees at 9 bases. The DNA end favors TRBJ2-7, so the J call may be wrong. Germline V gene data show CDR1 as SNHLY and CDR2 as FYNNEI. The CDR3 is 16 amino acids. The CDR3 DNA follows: TGTGCCAGCAGCGAGGCTAGCGGGATTTTAGTTTACGAGCAGTACTTC. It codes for CASSEASGILVYEQYF.

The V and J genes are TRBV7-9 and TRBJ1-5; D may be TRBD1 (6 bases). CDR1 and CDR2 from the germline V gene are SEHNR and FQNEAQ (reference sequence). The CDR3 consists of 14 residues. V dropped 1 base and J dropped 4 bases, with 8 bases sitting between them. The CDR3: CASSLVDSNQPQHF. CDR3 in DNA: TGTGCCAGCAGCTTAGTGGACAGTAATCAGCCCCAGCATTTT.

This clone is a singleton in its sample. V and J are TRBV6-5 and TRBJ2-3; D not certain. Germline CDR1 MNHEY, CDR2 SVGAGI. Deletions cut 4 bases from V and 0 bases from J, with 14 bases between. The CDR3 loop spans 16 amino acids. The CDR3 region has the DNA TGTGCCAGCAGTTTCCGGGTCTTTCCCAGCACAGATACGCAGTATTTT. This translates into CASSFRVFPSTDTQYF.

This CDR3 reads CASSQSLRGYTF. CDR3 in DNA: TGTGCCAGCAGCCAATCGTTGCGGGGCTACACCTTC. This chain joins TRBV14 and TRBJ1-2, with unresolved D. V gave up 2 bases and J gave up 8 bases, with 9 bases separating them. The CDR3 contains 12 residues. Germline V lookup: CDR1 SGHDN, CDR2 FVKESK.

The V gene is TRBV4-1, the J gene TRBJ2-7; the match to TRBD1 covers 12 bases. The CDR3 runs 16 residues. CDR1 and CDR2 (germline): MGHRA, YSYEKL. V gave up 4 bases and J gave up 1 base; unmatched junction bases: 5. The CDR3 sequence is CASSRGTGGSSYEQYF. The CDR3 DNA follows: TGCGCCAGCAGCCGAGGGACAGGGGGCTCATCCTACGAGCAGTACTTC.

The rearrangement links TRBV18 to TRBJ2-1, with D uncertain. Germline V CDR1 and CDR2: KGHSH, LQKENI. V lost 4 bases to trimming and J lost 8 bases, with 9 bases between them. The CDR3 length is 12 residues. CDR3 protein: CASSLTLYEQFF. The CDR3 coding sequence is TGTGCCAGCTCACTGACTCTTTATGAGCAGTTCTTC.